The 18 T cell receptor beta chains reported below all come from one sample, sequenced in a study of control samples from healthy donors and cancer patients (TCRdb year 2020). Libraries were made using the immunoSEQ multiplex PCR assay. TCRdb mirrors the immuneACCESS table, restricted to in-frame sequences. Some clones are absent from its copies; in checked studies, under half trace to an unresolved V gene, and the reason for the others is unknown. Across this sample there are some 54,000 clones, with roughly 96% seen only once. Under 2% of the sample comes from the top ten. What was sequenced was blood. The receptor source for this set is a woman aged 30 to 39 in good health.

The chain has TRBV11-1 and TRBJ2-7; TRBD2 aligns across 9 bases. The germline V gene encodes CDR1 SGHAT and CDR2 FQDESV (reference sequence). The CDR3 loop spans 14 amino acids. V lost 3 bases to trimming and J lost 6 bases; unmatched junction nucleotides: 6. The CDR3 DNA sequence: TGTGCCAGCAGCTTCATAGCGGGAGCCAGCGAGCAGTACTTC. This sequence encodes CASSFIAGASEQYF.

This chain uses TRBV4-1 with TRBJ2-3; TRBD1 might be the D (6 bases). Germline V CDR1 and CDR2: MGHRA, YSYEKL. The V gene lost 0 bases and the J gene lost 6 bases, with 16 bases spanning the gap. The CDR3 runs to 16 residues. In nucleotides, the CDR3 is TGCGCCAGCAGCCAAGACGAGTTGGCAGGGGAGGATACGCAGTATTTT. It yields the protein CASSQDELAGEDTQYF.

Here the CDR3 DNA reads TGTGCCAGCAGCTTAGAGGAGAATTCACCCCTCCACTTT. This codes for CASSLEENSPLHF. The chain uses TRBV7-6 and TRBJ1-6; D is unclear. Germline CDR1 is SGHVS and CDR2 is FNYEAQ. Trimming shortened V by 1 base and J by 7 bases, and 5 bases separated the two germline ends. The CDR3 is made up of 13 amino acids.

This sequence joins TRBV10-3 and TRBJ1-1; D possibly corresponds to TRBD1 (6 bases). The germline V and J ends were trimmed by 10 bases and 4 bases, with 16 bases remaining between them. The germline V gene has CDR1 ENHRY and CDR2 SYGVKD. CDR3 length: 13 amino acids. The chain's CDR3 is CATKDRPATEAFF. The CDR3 DNA reads TGTGCCACCAAGGACAGACCAGCCACTGAAGCTTTCTTT.

The chain links TRBV6-4 to TRBJ2-2; no clear D. From germline, CDR1 is MRHNA and CDR2 SNTAGT. The CDR3 extends over 15 amino acids. V shed 0 bases and J shed 1 base, with 6 bases lying between them. The CDR3 protein is CASSDSIGNTGELFF. The CDR3 DNA reads TGTGCCAGCAGTGACTCGATAGGGAACACCGGGGAGCTGTTTTTT.

A word on this clone: Other DNA sequences in this sample translate to the same CDR3. CDR3 sequence (DNA): TGTGCCAGCAGATACTCTTACCTAAGGTCCTATAATTCACCCCTCCACTTT. It yields the protein CASRYSYLRSYNSPLHF. The chain is built from TRBV28 and TRBJ1-6; D is uncertain. The germline gives CDR1 MDHEN, CDR2 SYDVKM. Trimming shortened V by 6 bases and J by 1 base, and 16 bases separated the two germline ends. The CDR3 totals 17 residues.

The chain has TRBV5-8 and TRBJ1-5; D is possibly TRBD1 (6 bases). There are 18 residues in the CDR3. The germline V gene encodes CDR1 SGHTS and CDR2 YDEGEE. Between the trimmed V and J ends, which lost 2 bases and 1 base, there was a span of 19 bases. The DNA for the CDR3 is TGTGCCAGCAGCTTCTTATCAGGGGTCTCCATAAGCAATCAGCCCCAGCATTTT. Translating it yields CASSFLSGVSISNQPQHF. Filled out from reference TRBV5-8 and TRBJ1-5, the complete variable domain reads EAGVTQSPTHLIKTRGQQATLRCSPISGHTSVYWYQQALGLGLQFLLWYDEGEERNRGNFPPRFSGRQFPNYSSELNVNALELEDSALYLCASSFLSGVSISNQPQHFGDGTRLSIL.

The chain carries TRBV15 and TRBJ2-7, with D uncertain. Trimming cost V 4 bases and J 2 bases, with 9 bases left between them. Germline-derived CDR1 and CDR2 are LNHNV and YYDKDF (reference sequence). The CDR3 has 13 residues. The CDR3 region is CATSTDGPYEQYF. CDR3 DNA sequence: TGTGCCACCAGCACCGACGGACCCTACGAGCAGTACTTC.

This chain uses TRBV25-1 with TRBJ2-1, with 7 nucleotides matching TRBD1. J lost 3 bases, V lost 8 bases, and 4 bases had no gene match. Germline V CDR1 and CDR2: MGHDK, SYGVNS. CDR3 length: 13 residues. The chain's CDR3 is CASRDSNYNEQFF. The DNA of the CDR3 is TGTGCCAGCCGGGACAGCAACTACAATGAGCAGTTCTTC.

This clone was found once. CDR3 sequence (DNA): TGCGCCAGCAGCTTGGGTGGAACTTTAAGGACTGAAGCTTTCTTT. It specifies CASSLGGTLRTEAFF. J is TRBJ1-1 and V is TRBV5-1; D gene ambiguous. This CDR3 is 15 amino acids long. Per the germline V gene, CDR1 is SGHRS and CDR2 is YFSETQ. Trimming took off 0 bases at V and 5 bases at J, with 14 bases between the two ends.

The chain carries TRBV6-1 and TRBJ1-3; D perhaps matches TRBD1 (5 bases). V was shortened by 0 bases and J by 9 bases, with 9 bases between the two germline ends. CDR1 and CDR2 from the germline V gene are MNHNS and SASEGT. This CDR3 contains 13 residues. Here the CDR3 reads CASSEAGGTTIYF. The CDR3 bases are TGTGCCAGCAGTGAAGCCGGGGGGACCACCATATATTTT.

The V gene is TRBV5-4, the J gene TRBJ2-3, with D possibly matching TRBD2 (6 bases). The V gene lost 4 bases and the J gene lost 0 bases, with 12 bases spanning the gap. Germline values: CDR1 SGHNT, CDR2 YYREEE (reference sequence). CDR3 length: 15 amino acids. The CDR3 bases are TGTGCCAGCAGCCTCCGAAGCGGGAGCACAGATACGCAGTATTTT. Translation gives CASSLRSGSTDTQYF.

Here the CDR3 reads CASSAVAGGPNTDTQYF. The DNA for the CDR3 is TGTGCCAGCAGTGCAGTAGCGGGAGGGCCAAACACAGATACGCAGTATTTT. The chain joins TRBV6-1 to TRBJ2-3; 11 bases line up with TRBD2. V lost 4 bases to trimming and J lost 2 bases; unmatched junction nucleotides: 8. Germline CDR1 MNHNS, CDR2 SASEGT. The CDR3 consists of 17 residues.

The V call is TRBV18, the J call TRBJ2-6, with D perhaps matching TRBD1 (5 bases). CDR3 size: 15 residues. Germline loops: CDR1 KGHSH, CDR2 LQKENI. Trimming removed 5 bases from V and 1 base from J, with 9 bases in between. CDR3 DNA sequence: TGTGCCAGCTCAACGACAGAGTCTGGGGCCAACGTCCTGACTTTC. This translates into CASSTTESGANVLTF.

The V call is TRBV9, the J call TRBJ2-3, with TRBD1 matching 9 bases. The germline V gene has CDR1 SGDLS and CDR2 YYNGEE. The CDR3 totals 15 residues. The junction had 8 bases not matched to a gene; V was cut back by 3 bases and J by 6 bases. The CDR3 DNA is TGTGCCAGCAGCGGGTTCGGCGGACAGGGGGATACGCAGTATTTT. Translation: CASSGFGGQGDTQYF.

Written as DNA, the CDR3 is TGTGCCAGCAGGGGAATACGGTCCTACGAGCAGTACTTC. It specifies CASRGIRSYEQYF. The genes are TRBV28 and TRBJ2-7; D is unresolved. V gave up 6 bases and J gave up 1 base, with 10 bases separating them. The CDR3 runs to 13 residues. CDR1 MDHEN and CDR2 SYDVKM come from the germline V gene.

The gene calls are TRBV5-1 and TRBJ1-2; D is perhaps TRBD1 (6 bases). V was cut by 0 bases and J by 6 bases, with 6 bases left in between. This CDR3 contains 12 residues. Germline V gene lookup returns CDR1 SGHRS and CDR2 YFSETQ. The CDR3 DNA follows: TGCGCCAGCAGCTTGGAGGGGGATGGCTACACCTTC. The encoded protein is CASSLEGDGYTF.

This chain joins TRBV19 and TRBJ2-2; no reliable D call. This CDR3 is 13 amino acids long. Germline V gives CDR1 LNHDA, CDR2 SQIVND (reference sequence). V gave up 3 bases and J gave up 6 bases, with 8 bases separating them. Written as DNA, the CDR3 is TGTGCCAGTAGTATGAGGAGTTCCGGGGAGCTGTTTTTT. It is translated as CASSMRSSGELFF.